This TCR beta chain derives from a study of OX40 agonist ivuxolimab in advanced cancers. Across the study: Participants, 75% to 85% male, averaged roughly 59 years of age, ranging from roughly 23 to 90.

This table comes from immunoSEQ multiplex PCR, and its TCRdb copy is limited to in-frame clones, with some not included. Among tens of thousands of clones, 75% to 90% were seen once, and the ten largest hold 0.75% to 0.85%. As for this clone: Its antigen is as yet unknown.

V gave up 6 bases and J gave up 0 bases; unmatched junction bases: 4. CDR1 and CDR2 from the germline V gene are SNHLY and FYNNEI. The CDR3 length is 14 residues. Broader study findings: Normalized expansion of T-cell clones was also low for some nonresponders.

The sequencing here drew on CD4+ or CD8+ T cells sorted from blood, taken in a trial of the OX40 agonist ivuxolimab. The V call is TRBV2, the J call TRBJ1-2; 7 bases are shared with TRBD1. The sequence was obtained from an adult with an advanced solid tumor such as melanoma, head and neck, liver or kidney cancer. The CDR3 spells CASSAQGANYGYTF. Written as DNA, the CDR3 is TGTGCCAGCAGCGCGCAGGGGGCTAACTATGGCTACACCTTC.